This entry describes one T cell receptor (beta chain). The CDR3 is 14 residues long. The germline gives CDR1 MDHEN, CDR2 SYDVKM. Trimming removed 8 bases at V and 0 bases at J, with 13 bases between. Profiling relied on immunoSEQ multiplex PCR, and the TCRdb table lists in-frame clones only, not all of them. The table shows under 100,000 clones, with 90% to 95% occurring only once. This specimen comes from a study of T cell changes during pregnancy in multiple sclerosis. This rearrangement joins TRBV28 to TRBJ1-2; D ambiguous. Sequencing used peripheral blood, obtained in the second trimester of pregnancy. This clonotype originated in a female donor with multiple sclerosis, enrolled in a pregnancy study. In DNA form, the CDR3 reads TGTGCCAGCGGCTCATACGGGTCTAACTATGGCTACACCTTC. It is translated as CASGSYGSNYGYTF.